These T cell receptor beta chains were read from a single sample in a study of chemoradiotherapy in HPV16-positive cancers. The data were produced by immunoSEQ multiplex PCR, yet TCRdb's version contains in-frame clones alone and is incomplete. The sample contains 7,000 to 7,500 clones, roughly nine tenths of which appear only once. This specimen was tumor tissue, taken from a patient who underwent chemoradiotherapy. These receptors came from a human donor with HPV-associated anogenital cancer. Each CDR3 is given with its conserved first and last residue. A D gene is named only where the DNA matches it firmly. The size field is filled for only some rows; it gives once, few, many or a size class.

>TRBJ1-3|.|TRBV6-1|15|.
TGTGCCAGCAGTGATTTCGGGAGCTCTGGAAACACCATATATTTT
CASSDFGSSGNTIYF
>TRBJ2-1|.|TRBV30|13|.
TGTGCCTGGAGTCCGGGGGGCGTCGATGAGCAGTTCTTC
CAWSPGGVDEQFF
>TRBJ1-1|.|TRBV5-1|12|.
TGCGCCAGCAGCTTAAGTAACACTGAAGCTTTCTTT
CASSLSNTEAFF
>TRBJ2-6|once|TRBV7-3|14|.
TGTGCCAGCAGCTTAAGGGCTGGGGCCAACGTCCTGACTTTC
CASSLRAGANVLTF
>TRBJ2-1|.|TRBV5-1|16|.
TGCGCCAGCAGCCATTTGGTCGGGGGCCCCAGGGGTGAGCAGTTCTTC
CASSHLVGGPRGEQFF
>TRBJ2-7|.|TRBV21-1|15|.
TGTGCCAGCAGCAAAGAGGCAGTACGTTCCTACGAGCAGTACTTC
CASSKEAVRSYEQYF
>TRBJ1-5|.|TRBV7-9|11|.
TGTGCCAGCAGCTGGAATCAGCCCCAGCATTTT
CASSWNQPQHF
>TRBJ2-2|once|TRBV5-1|13|.
TGCGCCAGCAGCTTGGCAGTAGCCGGGGAGCTGTTTTTT
CASSLAVAGELFF
>TRBJ2-5|.|TRBV7-9|15|TRBD2
TGTGCCAGCAGCTTAATGGCTAGCGGGGGCGTGGCCCAGTACTTC
CASSLMASGGVAQYF
>TRBJ2-1|.|TRBV5-6|15|.
TGTGCCAGCAGCTTCGCGCAGACGTCCTACAATGAGCAGTTCTTC
CASSFAQTSYNEQFF
>TRBJ2-7|.|TRBV10-1|15|TRBD1
TGCGCCAGCAGTGAGTCGAGGTTAGGGGGCAGCGAGCAGTACTTC
CASSESRLGGSEQYF
>TRBJ1-1|.|TRBV13|16|TRBD1
TGTGCCAGCAGCTTATTTGTTTCAGGGGGGAACACTGAAGCTTTCTTT
CASSLFVSGGNTEAFF
>TRBJ1-1|.|TRBV5-1|14|.
TGCGCCAGCAGCTTGAAAGCGGTGAACACTGAAGCTTTCTTT
CASSLKAVNTEAFF
>TRBJ2-7|.|TRBV5-1|14|.
TGCGCCAGCAGCTCGGACAGCACGTCCTACGAGCAGTACTTC
CASSSDSTSYEQYF
>TRBJ2-5|.|TRBV5-1|16|TRBD1
TGCGCCAGCAGCCTTATAGGCCAGGGGGCCCAAGAGACCCAGTACTTC
CASSLIGQGAQETQYF
>TRBJ2-3|once|TRBV9|17|TRBD2
TGTGCCAGCAGCGTAAACCCTAGCGGGAGGGGGACAGATACGCAGTATTTT
CASSVNPSGRGTDTQYF